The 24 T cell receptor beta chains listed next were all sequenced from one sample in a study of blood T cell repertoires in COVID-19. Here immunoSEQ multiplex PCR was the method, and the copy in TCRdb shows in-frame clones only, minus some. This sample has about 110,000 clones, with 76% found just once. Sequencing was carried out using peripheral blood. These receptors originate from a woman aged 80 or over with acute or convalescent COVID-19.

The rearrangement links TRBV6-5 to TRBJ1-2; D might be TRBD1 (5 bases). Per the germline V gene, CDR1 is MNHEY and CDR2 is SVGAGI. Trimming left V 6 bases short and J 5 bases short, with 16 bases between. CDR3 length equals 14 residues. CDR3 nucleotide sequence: TGTGCCAGCAGCCCGGGGGACCGCCTTTATGGCTACACCTTC. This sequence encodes CASSPGDRLYGYTF.

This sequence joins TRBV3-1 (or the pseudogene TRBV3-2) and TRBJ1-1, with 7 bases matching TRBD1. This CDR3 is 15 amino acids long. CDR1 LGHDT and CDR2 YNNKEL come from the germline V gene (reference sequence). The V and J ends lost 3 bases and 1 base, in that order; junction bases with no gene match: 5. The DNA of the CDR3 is TGTGCCAGCAGCCAGGGACGGACAGGGAACACTGAAGCTTTCTTT. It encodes CASSQGRTGNTEAFF.

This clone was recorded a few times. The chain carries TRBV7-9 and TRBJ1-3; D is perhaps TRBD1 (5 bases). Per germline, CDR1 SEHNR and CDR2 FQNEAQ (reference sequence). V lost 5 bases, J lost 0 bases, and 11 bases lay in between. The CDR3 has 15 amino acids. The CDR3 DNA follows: TGTGCCAGCAGCAGAAGCGGGGCCTCTGGAAACACCATATATTTT. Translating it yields CASSRSGASGNTIYF.

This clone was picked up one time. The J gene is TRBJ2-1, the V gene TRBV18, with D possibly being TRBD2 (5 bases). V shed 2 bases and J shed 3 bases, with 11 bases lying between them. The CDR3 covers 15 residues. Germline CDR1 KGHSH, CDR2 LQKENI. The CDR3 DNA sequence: TGTGCCAGCTCACCATCTAACGGGATCTACAATGAGCAGTTCTTC. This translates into CASSPSNGIYNEQFF.

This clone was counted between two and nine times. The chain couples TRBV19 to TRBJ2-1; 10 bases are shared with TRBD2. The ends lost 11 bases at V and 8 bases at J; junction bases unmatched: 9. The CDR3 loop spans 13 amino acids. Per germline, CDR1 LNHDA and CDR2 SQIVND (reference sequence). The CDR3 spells CAVALAGEYEQFF. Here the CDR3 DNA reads TGTGCCGTAGCGCTAGCGGGAGAATATGAGCAGTTCTTC.

CDR3 loop: CASSLVGQWNTEAFF. CDR3 coding DNA: TGTGCCAGCAGTTTGGTGGGACAGTGGAACACTGAAGCTTTCTTT. The V call is TRBV28, the J call TRBJ1-1, with 7 positions matching TRBD1. CDR1 and CDR2 from the germline V gene are MDHEN and SYDVKM. The trim removed 3 bases at V and 1 base at J, leaving 5 bases unmatched. The CDR3 extends over 15 amino acids.

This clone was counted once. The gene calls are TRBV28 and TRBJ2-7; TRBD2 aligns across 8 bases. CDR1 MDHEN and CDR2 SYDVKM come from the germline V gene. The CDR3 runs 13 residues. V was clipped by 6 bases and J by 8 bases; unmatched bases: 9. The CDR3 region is CASSRLAPRKQYF. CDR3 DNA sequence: TGTGCCAGCAGCCGACTAGCGCCCCGCAAGCAGTACTTC. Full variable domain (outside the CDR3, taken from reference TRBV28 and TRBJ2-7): DVKVTQSSRYLVKRTGEKVFLECVQDMDHENMFWYRQDPGLGLRLIYFSYDVKMKEKGDIPEGYSVSREKKERFSLILESASTNQTSMYLCASSRLAPRKQYFGPGTRLTVT.

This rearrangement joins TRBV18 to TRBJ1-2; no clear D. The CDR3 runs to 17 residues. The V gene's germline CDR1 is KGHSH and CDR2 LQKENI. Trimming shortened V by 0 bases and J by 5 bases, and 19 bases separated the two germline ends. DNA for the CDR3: TGTGCCAGCTCACCACCGAGGAACGGGGTCATTCCTTATGGCTACACCTTC. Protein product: CASSPPRNGVIPYGYTF.

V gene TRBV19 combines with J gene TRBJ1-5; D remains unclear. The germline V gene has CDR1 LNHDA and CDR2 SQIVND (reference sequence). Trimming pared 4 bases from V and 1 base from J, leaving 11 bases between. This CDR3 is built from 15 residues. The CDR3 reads CASSKQRASNQPQHF. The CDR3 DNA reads TGTGCCAGTAGTAAGCAGAGGGCAAGCAATCAGCCCCAGCATTTT.

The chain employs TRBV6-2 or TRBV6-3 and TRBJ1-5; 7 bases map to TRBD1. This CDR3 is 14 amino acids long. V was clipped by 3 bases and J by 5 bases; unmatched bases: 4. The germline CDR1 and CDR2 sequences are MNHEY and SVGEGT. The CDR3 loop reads CASSYGDSHQPQHF. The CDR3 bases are TGTGCCAGCAGTTATGGGGACAGCCATCAGCCCCAGCATTTT.

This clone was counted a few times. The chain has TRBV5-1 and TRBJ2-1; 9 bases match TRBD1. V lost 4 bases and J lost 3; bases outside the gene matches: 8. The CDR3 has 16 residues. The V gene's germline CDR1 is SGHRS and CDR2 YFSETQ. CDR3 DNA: TGCGCCAGCAGCAGAGGGGACAGGGTGAACTACAATGAGCAGTTCTTC. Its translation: CASSRGDRVNYNEQFF.

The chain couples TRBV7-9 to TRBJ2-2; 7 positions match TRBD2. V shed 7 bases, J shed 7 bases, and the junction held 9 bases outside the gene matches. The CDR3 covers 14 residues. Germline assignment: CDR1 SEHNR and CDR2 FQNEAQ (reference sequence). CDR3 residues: CASTPASGNGELFF. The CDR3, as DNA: TGTGCCAGCACCCCGGCTAGCGGAAACGGGGAGCTGTTTTTT.

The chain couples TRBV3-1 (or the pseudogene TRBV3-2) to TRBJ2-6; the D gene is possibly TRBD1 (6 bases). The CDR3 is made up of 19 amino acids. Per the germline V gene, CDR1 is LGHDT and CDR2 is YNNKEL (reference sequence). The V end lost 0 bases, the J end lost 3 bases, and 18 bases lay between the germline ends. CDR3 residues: CASSQDSNRASYGANVLTF. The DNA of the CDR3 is TGTGCCAGCAGCCAAGATAGCAACAGGGCGTCGTATGGGGCCAACGTCCTGACTTTC.

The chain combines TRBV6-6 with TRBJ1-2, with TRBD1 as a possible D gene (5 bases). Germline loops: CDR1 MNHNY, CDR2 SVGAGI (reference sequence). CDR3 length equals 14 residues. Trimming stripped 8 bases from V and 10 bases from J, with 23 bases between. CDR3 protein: CASGDRSVSTHYTF. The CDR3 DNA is TGTGCCAGCGGTGACAGATCAGTCTCCACCCACTACACCTTC.

The chain's CDR3 is CSVGSGDRSNEKLFF. CDR3 nucleotides: TGCAGCGTTGGTTCGGGGGACAGGTCTAATGAAAAACTGTTTTTT. The gene calls are TRBV29-1 and TRBJ1-4; TRBD1 aligns across 8 bases. Germline-derived CDR1 and CDR2 are SQVTM and ANQGSEA. The CDR3 runs 15 residues. The V gene end was trimmed by 4 bases and the J gene end by 3 bases; junction bases not matched to a gene: 7.

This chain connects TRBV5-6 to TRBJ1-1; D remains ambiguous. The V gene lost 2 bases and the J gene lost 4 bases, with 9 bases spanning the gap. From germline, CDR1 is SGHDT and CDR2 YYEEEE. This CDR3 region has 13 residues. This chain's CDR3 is CASSLRHLTEAFF. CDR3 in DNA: TGTGCCAGCAGCTTACGACACCTCACTGAAGCTTTCTTT.

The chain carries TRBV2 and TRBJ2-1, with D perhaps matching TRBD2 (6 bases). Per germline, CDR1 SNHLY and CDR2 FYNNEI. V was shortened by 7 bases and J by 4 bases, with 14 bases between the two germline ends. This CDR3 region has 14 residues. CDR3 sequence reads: CASMGGTPYNEQFF. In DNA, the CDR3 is TGTGCCAGCATGGGCGGGACTCCATACAATGAGCAGTTCTTC.

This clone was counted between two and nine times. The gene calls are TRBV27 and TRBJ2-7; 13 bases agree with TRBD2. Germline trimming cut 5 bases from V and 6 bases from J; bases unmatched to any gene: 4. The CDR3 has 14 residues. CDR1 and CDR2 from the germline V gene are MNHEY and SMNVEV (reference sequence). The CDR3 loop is CASSQTSGRPEQYF. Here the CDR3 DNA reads TGTGCCAGCAGTCAGACTAGCGGGAGGCCCGAGCAGTACTTC.

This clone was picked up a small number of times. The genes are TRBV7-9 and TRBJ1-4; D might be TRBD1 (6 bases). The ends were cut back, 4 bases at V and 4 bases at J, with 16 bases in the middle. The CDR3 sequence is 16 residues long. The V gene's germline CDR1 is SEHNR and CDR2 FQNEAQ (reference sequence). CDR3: CASSSYPTGYNEKLFF. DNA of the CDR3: TGTGCCAGCAGCTCCTATCCCACAGGGTATAATGAAAAACTGTTTTTT. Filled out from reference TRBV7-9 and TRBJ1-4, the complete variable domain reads DTGVSQNPRHKITKRGQNVTFRCDPISEHNRLYWYRQTLGQGPEFLTYFQNEAQLEKSRLLSDRFSAERPKGSFSTLEIQRTEQGDSAMYLCASSSYPTGYNEKLFFGSGTQLSVL.

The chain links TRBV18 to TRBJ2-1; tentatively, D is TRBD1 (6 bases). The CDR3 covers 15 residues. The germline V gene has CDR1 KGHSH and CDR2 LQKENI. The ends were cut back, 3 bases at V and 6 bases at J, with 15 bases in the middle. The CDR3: CASSPGQSLGNEQFF. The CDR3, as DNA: TGTGCCAGCTCACCGGGACAATCTCTGGGCAATGAGCAGTTCTTC.

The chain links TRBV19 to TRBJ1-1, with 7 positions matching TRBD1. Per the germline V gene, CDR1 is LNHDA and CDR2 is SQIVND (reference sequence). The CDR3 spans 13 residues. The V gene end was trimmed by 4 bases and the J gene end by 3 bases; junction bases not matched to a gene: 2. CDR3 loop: CASSTRGYTEAFF. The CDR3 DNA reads TGTGCCAGTAGTACCAGGGGGTACACTGAAGCTTTCTTT.

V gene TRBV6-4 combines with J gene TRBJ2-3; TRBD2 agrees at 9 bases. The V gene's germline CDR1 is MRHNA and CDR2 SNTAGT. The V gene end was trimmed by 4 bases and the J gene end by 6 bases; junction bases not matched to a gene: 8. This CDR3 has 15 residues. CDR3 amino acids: CASSAGAGGLDTQYF. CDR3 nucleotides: TGTGCCAGCAGTGCCGGGGCGGGGGGGCTGGATACGCAGTATTTT.

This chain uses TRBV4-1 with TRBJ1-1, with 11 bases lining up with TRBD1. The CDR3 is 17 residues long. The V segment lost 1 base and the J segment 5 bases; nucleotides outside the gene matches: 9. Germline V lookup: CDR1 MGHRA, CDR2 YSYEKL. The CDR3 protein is CASSQGWTGGSGTEAFF. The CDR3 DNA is TGCGCCAGCAGCCAAGGCTGGACAGGGGGCTCGGGAACTGAAGCTTTCTTT.

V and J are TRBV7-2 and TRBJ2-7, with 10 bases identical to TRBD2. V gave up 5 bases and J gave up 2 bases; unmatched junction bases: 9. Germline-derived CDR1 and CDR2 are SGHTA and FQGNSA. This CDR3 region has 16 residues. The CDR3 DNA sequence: TGTGCCAGCAGCGTCAGGACTAGCGGCTCCGCCTACGAGCAGTACTTC. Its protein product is CASSVRTSGSAYEQYF. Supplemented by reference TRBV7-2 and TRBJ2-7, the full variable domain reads GAGVSQSPSNKVTEKGKDVELRCDPISGHTALYWYRQSLGQGLEFLIYFQGNSAPDKSGLPSDRFSAERTGGSVSTLTIQRTQQEDSAVYLCASSVRTSGSAYEQYFGPGTRLTVT.